The clone carrying this T cell receptor beta chain has more than one count but fewer than ten. Its antigen is as yet unknown. This CDR3 comprises 14 residues. Germline assignment: CDR1 LNHDA and CDR2 SQIVND (reference sequence). V trimming: 6 bases; J trimming: 1 base; junction bases outside the gene matches: 5. The data are from a study of molecular identifiers for immune sequencing clone quantification. Study conclusions and caveats: Underestimation of highly expanded clone sizes could arise where identical TCR molecules share a barcode.

Sorting captured naive CD8 T cells as CD8+CD4-CCR7+CD45RA+. MiXCR was run by TCRdb on the PCR reads, yielding one entry per CDR3 protein. Here the sample spans around 470,000 distinct CDR3 sequences, roughly a fifth being singletons. This receptor was identified in a human donor in good health. Some libraries in this study had Jurkat cell RNA spiked in. The rearrangement uses TRBV19 and TRBJ2-5; TRBD1 aligns across 7 bases. The source material was naive CD8+ T cells from blood, with Jurkat cell RNA spiked in. Subset of the sample: FACS-sorted CD8+CD4-CCR7+CD45RA+ naive T cells. Here the CDR3 reads CASSTGQPQETQYF. The CDR3 nucleotides are TGTGCCAGTAGCACGGGACAGCCCCAAGAGACCCAGTACTTC.